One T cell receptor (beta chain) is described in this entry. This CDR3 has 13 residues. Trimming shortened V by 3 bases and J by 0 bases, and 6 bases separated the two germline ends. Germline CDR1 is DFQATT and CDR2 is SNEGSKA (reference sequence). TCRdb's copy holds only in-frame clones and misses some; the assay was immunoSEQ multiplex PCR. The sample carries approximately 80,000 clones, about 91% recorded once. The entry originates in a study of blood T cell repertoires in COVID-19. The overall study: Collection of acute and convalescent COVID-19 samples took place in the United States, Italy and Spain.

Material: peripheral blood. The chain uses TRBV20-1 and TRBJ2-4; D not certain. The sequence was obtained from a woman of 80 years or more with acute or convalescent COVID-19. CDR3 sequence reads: CSASTLAKNIQYF. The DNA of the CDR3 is TGCAGTGCTAGTACTCTAGCCAAAAACATTCAGTACTTC.